One sample yielded the 28 T cell receptor beta chains listed below, sequenced in a study of blood T cell repertoires in COVID-19. Sequenced by immunoSEQ multiplex PCR; TCRdb stores in-frame clones only, minus some. The sample has approximately 340,000 clones; approximately 91% are singletons. The sequenced sample was PBMCs or T cells enriched from blood (not recorded which). Source of these receptors: a woman between 40 and 55 years old who had been exposed to COVID-19.

The chain joins TRBV7-8 to TRBJ1-2; D is uncertain. V shed 5 bases and J shed 0 bases, with 10 bases lying between them. The CDR3 is 14 residues long. Germline V gene data show CDR1 as SGHVS and CDR2 as FQNEAQ. The CDR3 spells CASSRIDTNYGYTF. CDR3 nucleotide sequence: TGTGCCAGCAGCCGGATTGACACTAACTATGGCTACACCTTC.

As concerns this clone: This specimen includes other DNA sequences encoding the same CDR3. The chain links TRBV6-1 to TRBJ1-5, with D unclear. The germline gives CDR1 MNHNS, CDR2 SASEGT. The CDR3 extends over 14 amino acids. Between the trimmed V and J ends, which lost 1 base and 4 bases, there was a span of 8 bases. For the CDR3, the DNA is TGTGCCAGCAGTGAAGGCGGCGGGAATCAGCCCCAGCATTTT. Protein product: CASSEGGGNQPQHF.

V usage is TRBV19 and J usage is TRBJ2-1; D ambiguous. Germline V lookup: CDR1 LNHDA, CDR2 SQIVND (reference sequence). The CDR3 consists of 12 residues. V was clipped by 2 bases and J by 9 bases, with 8 bases between them. The CDR3 nucleotides read TGTGCCAGTAGTATATATCTTTCTGAGCAGTTCTTC. This translates into CASSIYLSEQFF.

The chain uses TRBV30 and TRBJ2-7, with D perhaps TRBD2 (6 bases). Trimming shortened V by 5 bases and J by 6 bases, and 17 bases separated the two germline ends. The germline V gene has CDR1 GTSNPN and CDR2 SVGIG (reference sequence). The CDR3 contains 13 residues. CDR3 sequence reads: CAWARILGGEQYF. The CDR3 DNA reads TGTGCCTGGGCCCGCATTTTGGGGGGCGAGCAGTACTTC.

The CDR3 coding sequence is TGTGCCAGCAGTTTAGCGCTAAGGGGGGGAGCTTTCTTT. This gives the protein CASSLALRGGAFF. The chain employs TRBV12-3 or TRBV12-4 and TRBJ1-1; TRBD1 is a possible D gene (6 bases). The V gene lost 0 bases and the J gene lost 10 bases, with 12 bases spanning the gap. CDR3 size: 13 residues.

The V gene is TRBV30, the J gene TRBJ2-3, with D perhaps matching TRBD1 (6 bases). Germline CDR1 is GTSNPN and CDR2 is SVGIG (reference sequence). The CDR3 has 15 residues. Trimming removed 1 base at V and 4 bases at J, with 15 bases between. CDR3 loop: CAWSELTGLADTQYF. The CDR3 DNA reads as TGTGCCTGGAGTGAGCTTACAGGGTTGGCAGATACGCAGTATTTT.

The V gene is TRBV6-1, the J gene TRBJ2-7; 9 bases align to TRBD2. The germline gives CDR1 MNHNS, CDR2 SASEGT. V shed 4 bases, J shed 4 bases, and the junction held 5 bases outside the gene matches. The CDR3 sequence is 14 residues long. The CDR3: CASSVAGEGYEQYF. CDR3 coding DNA: TGTGCCAGCAGTGTAGCGGGAGAAGGTTACGAGCAGTACTTC.

This clone was seen once. The rearrangement uses TRBV7-2 and TRBJ1-6; a weak D match, TRBD1 (6 bases). Trimming left V 5 bases short and J 1 base short, with 12 bases between. The germline CDR1 and CDR2 sequences are SGHTA and FQGNSA. This CDR3 comprises 16 residues. The CDR3 DNA reads as TGTGCCAGCAGCCGGCGGGGGGCGTCCTATAATTCACCCCTCCACTTT. It codes for CASSRRGASYNSPLHF.

The table lists this clone with a count of one. This chain uses TRBV5-5 with TRBJ1-1; maybe TRBD1 (5 bases). The CDR3 sequence is 13 residues long. Germline V CDR1 and CDR2: SGHKS, YYEKEE (reference sequence). With 6 bases removed from V and 4 bases from J, the gap between germline ends came to 13 bases. Here the CDR3 reads CASTVGGSTEAFF. CDR3 DNA: TGTGCCAGCACCGTGGGGGGTAGCACTGAAGCTTTCTTT.

This sequence joins TRBV2 and TRBJ2-3, with 9 positions matching TRBD1. Germline CDR1 and CDR2: SNHLY and FYNNEI. CDR3 size: 14 residues. The V segment lost 6 bases and the J segment 6 bases; nucleotides outside the gene matches: 7. CDR3 loop: CASRPGQGPDTQYF. CDR3 DNA: TGTGCCAGCAGGCCGGGACAGGGCCCTGATACGCAGTATTTT.

This clone has just a few counts. The V and J genes are TRBV29-1 and TRBJ2-7; perhaps TRBD1 as D (5 bases). V was cut by 0 bases and J by 4 bases, with 10 bases left in between. The CDR3 contains 13 residues. Germline V gene lookup returns CDR1 SQVTM and CDR2 ANQGSEA. The CDR3 DNA is TGCAGCGTTGAAGATCAGGGTGGGTACGAGCAGTACTTC. Amino acids: CSVEDQGGYEQYF.

This chain links TRBV3-1 (or the pseudogene TRBV3-2) with TRBJ1-2; weak D call: TRBD1 (6 bases). Germline V gene data show CDR1 as LGHDT and CDR2 as YNNKEL (reference sequence). Between the trimmed V and J ends, which lost 4 bases and 6 bases, there was a span of 18 bases. CDR3 length: 15 residues. The CDR3 protein is CASSPTIQGPNGYTF. The CDR3 region has the DNA TGTGCCAGCAGCCCTACTATACAGGGACCCAATGGCTACACCTTC.

The sample holds a few counts of this clone. V usage is TRBV6-5 and J usage is TRBJ2-1; 10 bases align to TRBD2. The CDR3 length is 15 residues. Germline lookup yields CDR1 MNHEY and CDR2 SVGAGI. J gave up 11 bases and V 2 bases, and 9 bases lay outside the gene matches. CDR3 coding DNA: TGTGCCAGCAGTTACGATAGCGGGAGGACGACTAAGCAGTTCTTC. This translates into CASSYDSGRTTKQFF.

This chain connects TRBV19 to TRBJ1-6; 11 bases match TRBD1. This CDR3 has 17 amino acids. Per germline, CDR1 LNHDA and CDR2 SQIVND (reference sequence). V was pared by 2 bases and J by 9 bases, with 9 bases of the junction left unmatched. CDR3 bases: TGTGCCAGTAGTATACCGGGACAGGGGGGAATGGGTTCACCCCTCCACTTT. Its translation is CASSIPGQGGMGSPLHF.

The chain recombines TRBV5-1 with TRBJ2-5; no firm D call. Trimming removed 0 bases at V and 5 bases at J, with 8 bases between. The CDR3 has 13 residues. Germline lookup yields CDR1 SGHRS and CDR2 YFSETQ. Here the CDR3 reads CASSLAGLETQYF. The CDR3 coding sequence is TGCGCCAGCAGCTTGGCCGGTTTGGAGACCCAGTACTTC. Combining the CDR3 with reference TRBV5-1 and TRBJ2-5 gives the whole variable domain KAGVTQTPRYLIKTRGQQVTLSCSPISGHRSVSWYQQTPGQGLQFLFEYFSETQRNKGNFPGRFSGRQFSNSRSEMNVSTLELGDSALYLCASSLAGLETQYFGPGTRLLVL.

This chain links TRBV19 with TRBJ2-5; 7 bases are shared with TRBD1. The CDR3 is 13 amino acids. J lost 4 bases, V lost 3 bases, and 2 bases had no gene match. The germline gives CDR1 LNHDA, CDR2 SQIVND (reference sequence). The CDR3 loop is CASSMKGAETQYF. The CDR3 nucleotides are TGTGCCAGTAGTATGAAGGGGGCAGAGACCCAGTACTTC.

The chain carries TRBV12-5 and TRBJ2-7; 7 bases fit TRBD1. Germline CDR1 and CDR2: LGHNT and FRNRAP. V was pared by 3 bases and J by 7 bases, with 12 bases of the junction left unmatched. The CDR3 is 15 residues long. This chain's CDR3 is CASGFRSARGREQYF. CDR3 DNA sequence: TGTGCTAGTGGTTTCCGCTCCGCTAGGGGGCGAGAGCAGTACTTC.

This clone was found once. The chain recombines TRBV6-5 with TRBJ2-3, with 7 bases matching TRBD2. With V trimmed by 7 bases and J by 4 bases, 5 bases remained unmatched. In germline, CDR1 is MNHEY, CDR2 SVGAGI. CDR3 length: 13 amino acids. The CDR3 is CASKRAGSDTQYF. The CDR3 coding sequence is TGTGCCAGCAAGCGAGCGGGGTCAGATACGCAGTATTTT.

This clone was observed a single time. V is TRBV7-8 and J is TRBJ1-5; D gene uncertain. In germline, CDR1 is SGHVS, CDR2 FQNEAQ. The CDR3 consists of 14 residues. V was pared by 5 bases and J by 4 bases, with 12 bases between. The CDR3 nucleotides are TGTGCCAGCAGCCACCGGGTCTTTAATCAGCCCCAGCATTTT. This codes for CASSHRVFNQPQHF.

Only one count was recorded for this clone. This sequence joins TRBV2 and TRBJ2-7; 11 positions match TRBD2. CDR1 SNHLY and CDR2 FYNNEI come from the germline V gene. V lost 3 bases, J lost 5 bases, and 3 bases stayed unmatched. The CDR3 runs 14 residues. The CDR3 DNA reads as TGTGCCAGCAGTGACATGGGACTAGCGGACGAGCAGTACTTC. Protein product: CASSDMGLADEQYF.

The gene calls are TRBV28 and TRBJ1-5; 7 bases match TRBD1. V lost 9 bases, J lost 2 bases, and 4 bases stayed unmatched. Germline V CDR1 and CDR2: MDHEN, SYDVKM. The CDR3 is 13 residues long. CDR3 nucleotide sequence: TGTGCCAGTAGACAGGGTGGCAATCAGCCCCAGCATTTT. Encoded protein: CASRQGGNQPQHF.

The chain has TRBV7-2 and TRBJ2-5, with 9 bases fitting TRBD2. The germline V gene encodes CDR1 SGHTA and CDR2 FQGNSA. V lost 2 bases to trimming and J lost 2 bases; unmatched junction nucleotides: 6. The CDR3 covers 16 residues. The CDR3 protein is CASSLSGTSSQETQYF. DNA for the CDR3: TGTGCCAGCAGCTTATCCGGGACTAGCTCACAAGAGACCCAGTACTTC.

The rearrangement joins TRBV30 to TRBJ2-5; 14 bases fit TRBD2. After removal of 4 bases from V and 5 bases from J, the junction contained 9 bases not matched to a gene. CDR3 length: 16 amino acids. The germline gives CDR1 GTSNPN, CDR2 SVGIG (reference sequence). DNA of the CDR3: TGTGCCTGGACGAGGGGACTAGCGGGAGTGGGCGAGACCCAGTACTTC. Amino acids: CAWTRGLAGVGETQYF.

This chain uses TRBV7-2 with TRBJ2-2; 7 bases agree with TRBD1. J gave up 3 bases and V 7 bases, and 17 bases lay outside the gene matches. Germline V gives CDR1 SGHTA, CDR2 FQGNSA. The CDR3 is 18 residues long. The CDR3 here is CASTLGALWDSHTGELFF. As DNA, the CDR3 is TGTGCCAGCACCCTAGGAGCCCTATGGGACAGCCACACCGGGGAGCTGTTTTTT.

The chain is built from TRBV3-1 (or the pseudogene TRBV3-2) and TRBJ1-5, with D maybe TRBD1 (6 bases). The CDR3 is 16 amino acids. CDR1 LGHDT and CDR2 YNNKEL come from the germline V gene (reference sequence). The V gene lost 2 bases and the J gene lost 1 base, with 12 bases spanning the gap. Here the CDR3 DNA reads TGTGCCAGCAGCCAAACCCAGGGGCGAAGCAATCAGCCCCAGCATTTT. Amino acid sequence: CASSQTQGRSNQPQHF.

V and J are TRBV23-1 and TRBJ1-1; D is ambiguous. TRBV23-1 is an open reading frame whose function is uncertain. CDR3 size: 17 residues. Trimming took off 3 bases at V and 5 bases at J, with 22 bases between the two ends. CDR3 amino acids: CASSHSPLTSPKTEAFF. DNA of the CDR3: TGCGCCAGCAGTCATTCCCCCCTGACATCGCCGAAGACTGAAGCTTTCTTT.

The V gene is TRBV7-3, the J gene TRBJ2-2; tentatively, D is TRBD2 (6 bases). V was trimmed by 1 base and J by 5 bases, leaving 11 bases between them. In germline, CDR1 is SGHTA, CDR2 FQGTGA. The CDR3 runs 15 residues. The DNA of the CDR3 is TGTGCCAGCAGCTTAAGTGAACTAGCAACCGGGGAGCTGTTTTTT. Translated, it gives CASSLSELATGELFF.

This chain connects TRBV4-3 to TRBJ1-4; weak D call: TRBD1 (5 bases). There are 15 residues in the CDR3. Germline loops: CDR1 LGHNA, CDR2 YSLEER. V lost 0 bases to trimming and J lost 8 bases, with 13 bases between them. The CDR3 DNA reads TGCGCCAGCAGCCAAGACTCAGGGTGGGGAGAAAAACTGTTTTTT. Its protein product is CASSQDSGWGEKLFF.